Each of the 4 T cell receptor beta chains below was sequenced from the same sample in a study of cytomegalovirus exposure and HLA in healthy donors. Only in-frame clones appear in the TCRdb table, and some are missing; sequencing was by immunoSEQ multiplex PCR. The table has roughly 60,000 clones, 90% to 95% seen once; the top ten hold over 2%. The sequenced sample consisted of PBMCs. These receptors came from a woman aged 30 to 39 in good health and CMV-seronegative.

The chain has TRBV5-1 and TRBJ2-5; 7 nucleotides align to TRBD2. The junction had 5 bases not matched to a gene; V was cut back by 7 bases and J by 2 bases. Germline assignment: CDR1 SGHRS and CDR2 YFSETQ. This CDR3 has 13 amino acids. The chain's CDR3 is CASALRGQETQYF. The DNA for the CDR3 is TGCGCCAGCGCCCTGCGGGGGCAAGAGACCCAGTACTTC.

The chain joins TRBV7-8 to TRBJ1-5, with D possibly TRBD1 on 5 matching bases. This CDR3 contains 16 residues. Germline V gene sequence: CDR1 SGHVS, CDR2 FQNEAQ. V was shortened by 1 base and J by 3 bases, with 13 bases between the two germline ends. In DNA form, the CDR3 reads TGTGCCAGCAGCTTAGAGGCGGGGCCGAACAATCAGCCCCAGCATTTT. This encodes CASSLEAGPNNQPQHF.

V usage is TRBV6-5 and J usage is TRBJ2-7; 10 nucleotides line up with TRBD2. J lost 0 bases, V lost 6 bases, and 5 bases had no gene match. The CDR3 extends over 15 amino acids. The germline V gene encodes CDR1 MNHEY and CDR2 SVGAGI. In nucleotides, the CDR3 is TGTGCCAGCAGCTCTAGCGGGAGAAGCTCCTACGAGCAGTACTTC. Its translation is CASSSSGRSSYEQYF.

The CDR3 sequence is CASSSQTGGEETQYF. Written as DNA, the CDR3 is TGTGCCAGCAGCTCCCAGACAGGGGGGGAAGAGACCCAGTACTTC. The chain links TRBV7-9 to TRBJ2-5, with 9 bases fitting TRBD1. CDR3 length: 15 amino acids. With V trimmed by 4 bases and J by 3 bases, 6 bases remained unmatched. The germline V gene has CDR1 SEHNR and CDR2 FQNEAQ (reference sequence).